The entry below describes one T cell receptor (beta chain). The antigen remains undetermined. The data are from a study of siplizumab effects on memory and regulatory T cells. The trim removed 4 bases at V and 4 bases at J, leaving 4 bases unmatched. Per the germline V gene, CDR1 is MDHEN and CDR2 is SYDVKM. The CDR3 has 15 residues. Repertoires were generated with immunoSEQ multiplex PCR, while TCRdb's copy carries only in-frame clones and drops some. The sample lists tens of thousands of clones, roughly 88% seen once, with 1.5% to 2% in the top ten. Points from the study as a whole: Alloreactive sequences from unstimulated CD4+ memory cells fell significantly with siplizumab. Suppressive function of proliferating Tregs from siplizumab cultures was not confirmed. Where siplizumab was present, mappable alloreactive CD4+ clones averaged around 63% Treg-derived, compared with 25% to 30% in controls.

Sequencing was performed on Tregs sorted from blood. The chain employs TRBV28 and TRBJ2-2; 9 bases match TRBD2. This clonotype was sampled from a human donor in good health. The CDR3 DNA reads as TGTGCCAGCAGTTCGGGACTAGCAGGCACCGGGGAGCTGTTTTTT. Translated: CASSSGLAGTGELFF.